This is a list of T cell receptor beta chains from one sample in a study of T-cell reconstitution after alpha-beta-depleted transplantation in children. In TCRdb, the PCR reads were re-called with MiXCR into one record per CDR3 protein. The profile shows around 300,000 distinct CDR3 sequences, around 25% of them singletons. This specimen consisted of PBMCs, mostly from graft donor cells, obtained 180 days after TCRalphabeta/CD19-depleted stem cell transplant. The source of these receptors is a male patient aged 10 to 17 who had a stem cell transplant for acute lymphoblastic leukemia, so the T cells may come from the graft donor. The CDR3 runs from the conserved cysteine through the conserved F or W.

>TRBV25-1
CATTPQVLETQYF
>TRBV6-1
CASSEAGGWQPQHF
>TRBV6-1
CASRQVGQTYEQYF
>TRBV20-1
CSAAGTSAYNEQFF
>TRBV29-1
CSARTSGSYKTQYF
>TRBV3-1
CASSQEALSETQYF
>TRBV18
CASSPPDRLTTYEQYF
>TRBV18
CASSPGLAGVTQYF
>TRBV5-1
CASGGGGTQYF
>TRBV20-1
CSASKIGGGSTEAFF
>TRBV20-1
CSAGGQGIYNEQFF
>TRBV20-1
CSALAGGDLDEQYF
>TRBV5-1
CASSLVLTGDVGYGYTF
>TRBV2
CASRGQPTFSNHGYTF
>TRBV29-1
CSVKTEEGYTF
>TRBV4-1
CASSPVGTSGRSDTQYF
>TRBV20-1
CSARRGLLYNEQFF
>TRBV5-1
CASSGASGSKWGSSYNEQFF
>TRBV4-2
CASSQVGVPYEQYF
>TRBV5-1
CASSDDRANTEAFF
>TRBV6-1
CASSTPRTAIANEQFF
>TRBV30
CAWSPDPPGDTEAFF
>TRBV9
CASSVEGRLNEQFF
>TRBV29-1
CSVDKGSGYEQYF
>TRBV12-3/TRBV12-4
CASTGGTTSKQYF
>TRBV20-1
CSANPDYYEQYF
>TRBV4-2
CASSQSSGANVLTF
>TRBV4-2
CASRRLGGSPEQYF
>TRBV6-1
CASRGGTGAEKLFF
>TRBV25-1
CASRGTEGFVSGRAQWNEQFF
>TRBV12-3/TRBV12-4
CASSRLGTVSSYTF
>TRBV5-6
CASSLKKQGGDEQYF
>TRBV20-1
CSASGGPGEFF
>TRBV7-6
CASWGRWETQYF
>TRBV5-6
CASSWDRVRGYTF
>TRBV6-5
CASSYVLGSNQPQHF
>TRBV7-9
CASSLGKADTEAFF
>TRBV20-1
CSARDGAAGTQYF
>TRBV27
CASSIQQGADEQYF
>TRBV29-1
CSDSWNYGYTF
>TRBV5-5
CASSLLSLSYNSPLHF
>TRBV29-1
CSVVNSYGYTF
>TRBV3-1
CASSQERDQASLGGYTF
>TRBV29-1
CSALTYRDRGANYGYTF
>TRBV7-2
CASSPGQYGYTF
>TRBV15
CATSRSRGPDTQYF
>TRBV20-1
CSVDHRQPQHF
>TRBV7-9
CASSPRLAGVDIQYF
>TRBV7-9
CASSLISNEQFF
>TRBV20-1
CSARDQGWGYTF
>TRBV5-1
CASSSGTSSKETQYF